Sequencing of this T cell receptor (beta chain) was carried out in a study of cytomegalovirus exposure and HLA in healthy donors. This CDR3 has 15 amino acids. J gave up 7 bases and V 5 bases, and 10 bases lay outside the gene matches. CDR1 is SGHTA, CDR2 FQGNSA, per germline. It was with 60 Vbeta and 13 Jbeta primers that the PCR ran. Libraries were prepared by immunoSEQ multiplex PCR; TCRdb keeps only in-frame clonotypes and omits some of them. The table for this sample gives 150,000 or so clones. Input material: PBMCs. The chain carries TRBV7-2 and TRBJ2-1; TRBD2 aligns across 8 bases. The source of this sequence is a man aged 18 to 30 in good health and CMV-seronegative. The CDR3 loop is CASSSRTSQWNEQFF. The CDR3 DNA is TGTGCCAGCAGCAGTCGGACTAGCCAGTGGAATGAGCAGTTCTTC.